This T cell receptor (beta chain) derives from a study of technical replicates of blood from four donors. The CDR3 sequence is 15 residues long. The V and J ends lost 2 bases and 1 base respectively, with 11 bases between them. Germline V gives CDR1 SGHRS, CDR2 YFSETQ. This table comes from immunoSEQ multiplex PCR, and its TCRdb copy is limited to in-frame clones, with some not included. Here the sample spans approximately 92,000 clones, roughly 96% being singletons. Sequencing used T cells isolated from PBMCs. V usage is TRBV5-1 and J usage is TRBJ2-3; TRBD1 is a possible D gene (6 bases). The TCR sequence derives from a human donor in good health. The CDR3 region is CASSFTGSGTDTQYF. CDR3 bases: TGCGCCAGCAGCTTCACAGGGTCGGGCACAGATACGCAGTATTTT.